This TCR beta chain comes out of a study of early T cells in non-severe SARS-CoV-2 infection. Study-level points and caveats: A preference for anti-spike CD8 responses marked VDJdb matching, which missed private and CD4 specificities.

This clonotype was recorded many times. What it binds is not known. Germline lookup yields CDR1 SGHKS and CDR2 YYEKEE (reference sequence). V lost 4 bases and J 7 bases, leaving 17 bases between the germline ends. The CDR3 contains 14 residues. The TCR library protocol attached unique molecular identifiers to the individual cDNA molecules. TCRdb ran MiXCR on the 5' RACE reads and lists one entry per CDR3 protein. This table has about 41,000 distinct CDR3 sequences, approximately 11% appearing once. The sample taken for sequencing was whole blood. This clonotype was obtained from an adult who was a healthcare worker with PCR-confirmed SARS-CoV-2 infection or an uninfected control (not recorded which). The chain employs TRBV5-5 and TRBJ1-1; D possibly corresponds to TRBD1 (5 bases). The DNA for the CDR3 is TGTGCCAGCAGCCCGACGGGGACTTTCGATGAAGCTTTCTTT. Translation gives CASSPTGTFDEAFF. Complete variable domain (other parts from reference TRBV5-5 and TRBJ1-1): DAGVTQSPTHLIKTRGQQVTLRCSPISGHKSVSWYQQVLGQGPQFIFQYYEKEERGRGNFPDRFSARQFPNYSSELNVNALLLGDSALYLCASSPTGTFDEAFFGQGTRLTVV.